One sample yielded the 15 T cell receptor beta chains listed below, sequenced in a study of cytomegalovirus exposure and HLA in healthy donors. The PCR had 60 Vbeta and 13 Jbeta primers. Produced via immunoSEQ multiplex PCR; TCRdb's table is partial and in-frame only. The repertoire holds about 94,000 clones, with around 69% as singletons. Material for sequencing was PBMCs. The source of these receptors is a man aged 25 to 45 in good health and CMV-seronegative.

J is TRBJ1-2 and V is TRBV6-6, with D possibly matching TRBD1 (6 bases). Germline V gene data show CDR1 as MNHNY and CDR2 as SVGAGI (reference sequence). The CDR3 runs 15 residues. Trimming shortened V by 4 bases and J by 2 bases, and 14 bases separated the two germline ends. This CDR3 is CASSSMDSYNYGYTF. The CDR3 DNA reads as TGTGCCAGCAGTTCCATGGACAGTTACAACTATGGCTACACCTTC.

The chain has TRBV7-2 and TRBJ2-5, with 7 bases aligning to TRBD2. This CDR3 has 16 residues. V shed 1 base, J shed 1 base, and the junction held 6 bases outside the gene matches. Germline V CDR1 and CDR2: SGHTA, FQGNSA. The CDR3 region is CASSLGSGGGQETQYF. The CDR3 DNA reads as TGTGCCAGCAGCTTAGGGTCCGGCGGGGGCCAAGAGACCCAGTACTTC.

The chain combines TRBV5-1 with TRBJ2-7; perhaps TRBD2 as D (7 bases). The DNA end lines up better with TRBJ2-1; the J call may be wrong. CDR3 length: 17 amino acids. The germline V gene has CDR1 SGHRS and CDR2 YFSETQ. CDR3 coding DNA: TGCGCCAGCAGCTTGGTTTTGGGAGGGGGATCCTACAATGAGCAGTTCTTC. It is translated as CASSLVLGGGSYNEQFF.

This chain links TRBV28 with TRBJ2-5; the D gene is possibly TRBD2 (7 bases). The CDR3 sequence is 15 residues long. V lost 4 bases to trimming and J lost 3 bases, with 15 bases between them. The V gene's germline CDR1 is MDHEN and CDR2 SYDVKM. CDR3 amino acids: CASSSAGAQEETQYF. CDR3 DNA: TGTGCCAGCAGTTCGGCGGGGGCTCAAGAAGAGACCCAGTACTTC.

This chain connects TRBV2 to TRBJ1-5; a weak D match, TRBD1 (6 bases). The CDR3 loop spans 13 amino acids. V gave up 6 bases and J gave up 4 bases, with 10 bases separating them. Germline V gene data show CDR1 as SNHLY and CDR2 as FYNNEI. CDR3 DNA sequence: TGTGCCAGCAGCGGGAGGGGGAATCAGCCCCAGCATTTT. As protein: CASSGRGNQPQHF. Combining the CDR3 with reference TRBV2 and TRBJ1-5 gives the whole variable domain EPEVTQTPSHQVTQMGQEVILRCVPISNHLYFYWYRQILGQKVEFLVSFYNNEISEKSEIFDDQFSVERPDGSNFTLKIRSTKLEDSAMYFCASSGRGNQPQHFGDGTRLSIL.

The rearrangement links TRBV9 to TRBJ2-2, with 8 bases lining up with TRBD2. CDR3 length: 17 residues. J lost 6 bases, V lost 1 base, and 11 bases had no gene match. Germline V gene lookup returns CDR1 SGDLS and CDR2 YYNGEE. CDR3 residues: CASSVLPGLVFPGELFF. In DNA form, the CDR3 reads TGTGCCAGCAGCGTACTTCCGGGACTAGTTTTTCCCGGGGAGCTGTTTTTT.

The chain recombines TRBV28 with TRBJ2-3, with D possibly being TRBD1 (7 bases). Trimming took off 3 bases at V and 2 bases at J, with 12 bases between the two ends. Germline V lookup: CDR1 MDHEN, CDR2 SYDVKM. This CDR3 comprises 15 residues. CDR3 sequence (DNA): TGTGCCAGCAGTTTCGGGGGACAGATCACAGATACGCAGTATTTT. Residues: CASSFGGQITDTQYF.

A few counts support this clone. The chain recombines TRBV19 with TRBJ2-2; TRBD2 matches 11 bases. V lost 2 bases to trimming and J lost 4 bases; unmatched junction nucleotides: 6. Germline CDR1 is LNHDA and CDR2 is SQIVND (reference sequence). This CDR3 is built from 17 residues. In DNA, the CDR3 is TGTGCCAGTAGTATATTTTTGCTAGCGGGGGGCACCGGGGAGCTGTTTTTT. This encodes CASSIFLLAGGTGELFF. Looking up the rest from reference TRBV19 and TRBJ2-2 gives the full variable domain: DGGITQSPKYLFRKEGQNVTLSCEQNLNHDAMYWYRQDPGQGLRLIYYSQIVNDFQKGDIAEGYSVSREKKESFPLTVTSAQKNPTAFYLCASSIFLLAGGTGELFFGEGSRLTVL.

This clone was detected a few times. The CDR3 reads CASSTRDAREGTQYF. DNA of the CDR3: TGTGCCAGCAGCACTCGGGACGCCCGGGAGGGTACGCAGTATTTT. The rearrangement links TRBV7-6 to TRBJ2-3, with TRBD2 matching over 8 bases. Germline values: CDR1 SGHVS, CDR2 FNYEAQ. V trimming: 5 bases; J trimming: 8 bases; junction bases outside the gene matches: 12. The CDR3 loop spans 15 amino acids.

CDR3 coding DNA: TGCAGCGTACTCCGGGACAGGCAATCCTACGAGCAGTACTTC. Its protein product is CSVLRDRQSYEQYF. V gene TRBV29-1 combines with J gene TRBJ2-5; the match to TRBD1 covers 8 bases. The J call may be wrong; the DNA end is better matched by TRBJ2-7. The germline V gene encodes CDR1 SQVTM and CDR2 ANQGSEA. The CDR3 contains 14 residues.

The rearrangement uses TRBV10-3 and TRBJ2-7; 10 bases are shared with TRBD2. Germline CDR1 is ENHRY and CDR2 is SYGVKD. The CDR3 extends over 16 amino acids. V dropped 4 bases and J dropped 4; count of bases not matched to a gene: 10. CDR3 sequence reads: CAISAGVAGGQYEQYF. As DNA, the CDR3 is TGTGCCATCAGTGCAGGGGTAGCGGGAGGTCAGTACGAGCAGTACTTC.

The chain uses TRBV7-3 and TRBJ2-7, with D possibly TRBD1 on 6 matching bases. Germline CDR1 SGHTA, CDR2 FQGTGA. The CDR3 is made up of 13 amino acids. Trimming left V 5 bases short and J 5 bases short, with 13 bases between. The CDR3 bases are TGTGCCAGCAGCCACATCAGGGGCAACGAGCAGTACTTC. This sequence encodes CASSHIRGNEQYF.

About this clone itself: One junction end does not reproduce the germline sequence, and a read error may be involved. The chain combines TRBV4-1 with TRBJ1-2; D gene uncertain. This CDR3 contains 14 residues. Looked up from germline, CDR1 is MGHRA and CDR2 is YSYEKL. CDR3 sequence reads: CASSQDQEVNGYTF. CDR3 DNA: TGTGCCAGCAGCCAAGATCAGGAAGTGAATGGCTACACCTTC.

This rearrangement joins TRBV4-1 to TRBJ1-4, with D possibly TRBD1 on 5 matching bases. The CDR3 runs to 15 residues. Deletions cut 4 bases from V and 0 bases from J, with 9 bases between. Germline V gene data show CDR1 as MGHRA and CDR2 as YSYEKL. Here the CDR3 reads CASSRQTATNEKLFF. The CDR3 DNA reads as TGCGCCAGCAGCCGACAGACTGCAACTAATGAAAAACTGTTTTTT.

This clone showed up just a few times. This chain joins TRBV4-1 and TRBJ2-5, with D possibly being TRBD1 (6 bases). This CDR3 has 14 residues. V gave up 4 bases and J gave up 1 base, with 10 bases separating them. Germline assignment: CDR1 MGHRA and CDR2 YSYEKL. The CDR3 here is CASSRTGFQETQYF. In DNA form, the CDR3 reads TGCGCCAGCAGCCGAACAGGGTTCCAAGAGACCCAGTACTTC.